This entry features one TCR beta chain sequence. This sample is part of a study of blood T cell repertoires in COVID-19. Across the study: Sites in the United States, Italy and Spain provided acute and convalescent COVID-19 samples. In each case, the material was cDNA or gDNA derived from T cells, B-cell-depleted T cells, or PBMCs.

The CDR3 covers 13 residues. With 2 bases clipped from V and 6 bases from J, the junction kept 3 bases outside the gene matches. Germline V CDR1 and CDR2: SGHTA, FQGTGA. Per the original data handling: Quantification of nucleated cells was approximated via reference gene primer amplification. Only in-frame clones appear in the TCRdb table, and some are missing; sequencing was by immunoSEQ multiplex PCR. The V and J calls and the clone size are those of that table, but D and trimming were determined from the DNA. The repertoire holds about 230,000 clones, with 80% to 90% as singletons. This sequence originates from a man aged 35-49 years with acute or convalescent COVID-19. The V gene is TRBV7-3, the J gene TRBJ2-5; 7 positions match TRBD2. The sample taken for sequencing was peripheral blood. This CDR3 is CASSLGTKQTQYF. CDR3 nucleotide sequence: TGTGCCAGCAGCTTAGGGACTAAACAGACCCAGTACTTC.